The table lists the clone carrying this T cell receptor beta chain with a few counts. Its matching antigen is unknown. This sample is drawn from a study of blood T cells in healthy people across ages. The use of a sample-barcoded 5' primer and a J-beta primer mix characterized a second PCR of about 6 to 11 cycles. Each sample yielded at least 2.5 million CDR3-containing paired-end reads. TCRdb re-called the 5' RACE reads with MiXCR, one entry per CDR3 protein. Among 1.5 million to 1.8 million distinct CDR3 sequences listed, about 45% were seen once. Overall study results and limits: There was no known CMV status for donors, so expanded clonotype changes were possibly confounded. Investigators treated diversity estimates from one million T cells as underestimates.

The CDR3 has 15 amino acids. V shed 5 bases, J shed 3 bases, and the junction held 10 bases outside the gene matches. The germline V gene has CDR1 DFQATT and CDR2 SNEGSKA (reference sequence). This clonotype was sampled from a woman younger than 30 in good health. The source material was blood. This chain uses TRBV20-1 with TRBJ2-3; 8 bases map to TRBD2. The DNA of the CDR3 is TGCAGTGCTCATTTTCCGGGACTAGGGACAGATACGCAGTATTTT. Its translation is CSAHFPGLGTDTQYF.